The 15 T cell receptor beta chains below all came from one sample that was sequenced in a study of OX40 agonist ivuxolimab in advanced cancers. Libraries were prepared by immunoSEQ multiplex PCR; TCRdb keeps only in-frame clonotypes and omits some of them. Among around 60,000 clones listed, roughly nine tenths were seen once. The sequencing used CD4+ or CD8+ T cells sorted from blood, collected in a trial of the OX40 agonist ivuxolimab. Every receptor here comes from an adult with an advanced solid tumor such as melanoma, head and neck, liver or kidney cancer.

The rearrangement links TRBV7-8 to TRBJ2-7; 10 nucleotides agree with TRBD2. Germline V gene lookup returns CDR1 SGHVS and CDR2 FQNEAQ. The CDR3 spans 16 residues. The trim removed 1 base at V and 4 bases at J, leaving 7 bases unmatched. The CDR3 here is CASSLVPSGSGYEQYF. The CDR3 region has the DNA TGTGCCAGCAGCTTAGTGCCTAGCGGGAGTGGGTACGAGCAGTACTTC.

The rearrangement joins TRBV19 to TRBJ2-1, with 11 bases matching TRBD2. The V gene end was trimmed by 8 bases and the J gene end by 0 bases; junction bases not matched to a gene: 9. Germline-derived CDR1 and CDR2 are LNHDA and SQIVND (reference sequence). This CDR3 comprises 17 residues. This CDR3 reads CASRLLAGGSSYNEQFF. As DNA, the CDR3 is TGTGCCAGTCGGCTTCTAGCGGGAGGCAGCTCCTACAATGAGCAGTTCTTC.

The chain recombines TRBV5-1 with TRBJ2-1; TRBD2 matches 10 bases. CDR1 is SGHRS, CDR2 YFSETQ, per germline. CDR3 length equals 15 residues. V dropped 1 base and J dropped 4; count of bases not matched to a gene: 2. The CDR3 nucleotides read TGCGCCAGCAGCTTGACGGGACTAGCGTACAATGAGCAGTTCTTC. Translation: CASSLTGLAYNEQFF.

The chain carries TRBV5-1 and TRBJ2-1; the match to TRBD2 covers 9 bases. The CDR3 runs 16 residues. V trimming: 4 bases; J trimming: 4 bases; junction bases outside the gene matches: 9. Germline V lookup: CDR1 SGHRS, CDR2 YFSETQ. DNA for the CDR3: TGCGCCAGCAGCCGAGAAGTAGCGGGAGTGTACAATGAGCAGTTCTTC. Its translation: CASSREVAGVYNEQFF.

V is TRBV11-2 and J is TRBJ2-7; the match to TRBD2 covers 10 bases. V lost 6 bases, J lost 6 bases, and 8 bases stayed unmatched. Per germline, CDR1 SGHAT and CDR2 FQNNGV. This CDR3 is built from 14 residues. The CDR3 DNA follows: TGTGCCAGCAGTGGGGGACTAGCGAAACGCGAGCAGTACTTC. Translated, it gives CASSGGLAKREQYF.

J is TRBJ1-4 and V is TRBV7-2; D ambiguous. CDR1 and CDR2 (germline): SGHTA, FQGNSA. V lost 3 bases and J 10 bases, leaving 15 bases between the germline ends. The CDR3 consists of 14 residues. As DNA, the CDR3 is TGTGCCAGCAGCTTGGTAGTCCAGGAAGGAAAACTGTTTTTT. Translating gives CASSLVVQEGKLFF.

This rearrangement joins TRBV19 to TRBJ2-2; 8 nucleotides agree with TRBD1. Germline V gene sequence: CDR1 LNHDA, CDR2 SQIVND (reference sequence). The V gene end was trimmed by 6 bases and the J gene end by 0 bases; junction bases not matched to a gene: 0. This CDR3 has 14 amino acids. CDR3 coding DNA: TGTGCCAGTAGGGACAGGGCGAACACCGGGGAGCTGTTTTTT. Amino acids: CASRDRANTGELFF.

Only one count was recorded for this clone. This rearrangement joins TRBV6-6 to TRBJ2-3, with 8 bases lining up with TRBD1. The CDR3 consists of 14 residues. Per the germline V gene, CDR1 is MNHNY and CDR2 is SVGAGI (reference sequence). V shed 5 bases, J shed 6 bases, and the junction held 7 bases outside the gene matches. DNA of the CDR3: TGTGCCAGCAGTAGGACAGGGCCACCGGATACGCAGTATTTT. Translation: CASSRTGPPDTQYF.

V is TRBV18 and J is TRBJ1-3, with D unresolved. Trimming shortened V by 0 bases and J by 0 bases, and 12 bases separated the two germline ends. There are 17 residues in the CDR3. The V gene's germline CDR1 is KGHSH and CDR2 LQKENI. CDR3 loop: CASSPPVAGSSGNTIYF. The CDR3 nucleotides are TGTGCCAGCTCACCACCGGTGGCAGGCTCCTCTGGAAACACCATATATTTT.

V is TRBV19 and J is TRBJ2-3; the match to TRBD2 covers 7 bases. The CDR3 totals 18 residues. J was trimmed by 0 bases and V by 10 bases; bases with no gene match: 19. Germline V gene data show CDR1 as LNHDA and CDR2 as SQIVND (reference sequence). The CDR3 region has the DNA TGTGCCACCTCCGCCTTTGGCGGGAGAGGGAGGAGCACAGATACGCAGTATTTT. Translating gives CATSAFGGRGRSTDTQYF.

The CDR3 DNA sequence: TGCGCCAGCAGCCACGCCGGGACTAGCGGGAGGGCTACCCAGTACTTC. This gives the protein CASSHAGTSGRATQYF. This chain uses TRBV4-1 with TRBJ2-5; 16 bases are shared with TRBD2. Germline V gives CDR1 MGHRA, CDR2 YSYEKL. CDR3 length: 16 residues. With V trimmed by 3 bases and J by 8 bases, 6 bases remained unmatched.

V usage is TRBV7-9 and J usage is TRBJ2-7; 7 positions agree with TRBD1. The CDR3 has 14 residues. V shed 4 bases and J 4 bases; nucleotides not matched to a gene: 7. The V gene's germline CDR1 is SEHNR and CDR2 FQNEAQ (reference sequence). The CDR3 DNA sequence: TGTGCCAGCAGCTACGGGACAGCCCCTTACGAGCAGTACTTC. Protein: CASSYGTAPYEQYF.

V is TRBV5-4 and J is TRBJ2-5, with D maybe TRBD1 (7 bases). The CDR3 contains 16 residues. V was pared by 0 bases and J by 4 bases, with 16 bases between. Looked up from germline, CDR1 is SGHNT and CDR2 is YYREEE (reference sequence). CDR3 sequence (DNA): TGTGCCAGCAGCTTGGAGAGGCAGGGGGGAGGAGAGACCCAGTACTTC. Its translation is CASSLERQGGGETQYF.

V is TRBV19 and J is TRBJ2-1; 8 nucleotides match TRBD2. The junction had 5 bases not matched to a gene; V was cut back by 2 bases and J by 2 bases. This CDR3 has 16 residues. Germline V gene lookup returns CDR1 LNHDA and CDR2 SQIVND (reference sequence). The CDR3 spells CASSILTGGPYNEQFF. The CDR3 DNA follows: TGTGCCAGTAGTATATTAACGGGAGGGCCCTACAATGAGCAGTTCTTC.

J is TRBJ2-7 and V is TRBV15, with D maybe TRBD2 (6 bases). Germline V gives CDR1 LNHNV, CDR2 YYDKDF (reference sequence). CDR3 size: 14 residues. The ends were cut back, 0 bases at V and 2 bases at J, with 8 bases in the middle. The CDR3: CATSRDTGAYEQYF. The CDR3 region has the DNA TGTGCCACCAGCAGAGATACGGGGGCCTACGAGCAGTACTTC.